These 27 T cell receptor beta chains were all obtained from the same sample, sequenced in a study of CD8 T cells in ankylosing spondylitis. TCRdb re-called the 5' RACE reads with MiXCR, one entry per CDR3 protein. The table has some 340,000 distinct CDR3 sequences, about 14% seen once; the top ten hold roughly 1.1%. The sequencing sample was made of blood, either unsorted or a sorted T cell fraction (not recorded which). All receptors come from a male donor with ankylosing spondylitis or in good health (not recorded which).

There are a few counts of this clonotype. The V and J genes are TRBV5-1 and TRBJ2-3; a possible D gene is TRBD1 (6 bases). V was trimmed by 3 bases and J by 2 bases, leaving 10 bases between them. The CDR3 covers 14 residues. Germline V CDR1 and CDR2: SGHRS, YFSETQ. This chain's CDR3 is CASSSDSATDTQYF. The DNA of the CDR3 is TGCGCCAGCAGCTCGGACAGTGCCACAGATACGCAGTATTTT. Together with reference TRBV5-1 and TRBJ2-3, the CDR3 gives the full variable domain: KAGVTQTPRYLIKTRGQQVTLSCSPISGHRSVSWYQQTPGQGLQFLFEYFSETQRNKGNFPGRFSGRQFSNSRSEMNVSTLELGDSALYLCASSSDSATDTQYFGPGTRLTVL.

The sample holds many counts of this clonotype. The CDR3, as DNA: TGCGCCAGCAGCTCCGAGGTTCTAGCGGTCTCCTACAATGAGCAGTTCTTC. Protein product: CASSSEVLAVSYNEQFF. V is TRBV5-1 and J is TRBJ2-1, with 7 bases that match TRBD2. J lost 0 bases, V lost 3 bases, and 9 bases had no gene match. The CDR3 length is 17 residues. Per the germline V gene, CDR1 is SGHRS and CDR2 is YFSETQ.

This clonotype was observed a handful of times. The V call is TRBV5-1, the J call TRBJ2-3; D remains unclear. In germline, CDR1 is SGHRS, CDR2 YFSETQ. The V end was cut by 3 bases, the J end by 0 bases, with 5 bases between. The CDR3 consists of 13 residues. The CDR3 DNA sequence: TGCGCCAGCAGCTCAACTAGCACAGATACGCAGTATTTT. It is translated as CASSSTSTDTQYF.

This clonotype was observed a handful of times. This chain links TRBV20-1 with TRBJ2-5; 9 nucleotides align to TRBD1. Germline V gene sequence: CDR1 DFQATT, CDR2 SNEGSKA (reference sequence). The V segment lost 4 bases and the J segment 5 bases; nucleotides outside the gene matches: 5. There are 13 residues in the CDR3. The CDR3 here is CSATTGGTETQYF. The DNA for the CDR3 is TGCAGTGCTACTACAGGGGGCACGGAGACCCAGTACTTC.

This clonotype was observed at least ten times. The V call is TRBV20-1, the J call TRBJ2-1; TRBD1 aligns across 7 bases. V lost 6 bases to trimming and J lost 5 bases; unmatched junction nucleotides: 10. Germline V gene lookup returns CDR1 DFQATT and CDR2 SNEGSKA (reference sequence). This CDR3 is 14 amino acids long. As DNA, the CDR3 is TGCAGTGCGCCAGACGACAGGGTCCACAATGAGCAGTTCTTC. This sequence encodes CSAPDDRVHNEQFF.

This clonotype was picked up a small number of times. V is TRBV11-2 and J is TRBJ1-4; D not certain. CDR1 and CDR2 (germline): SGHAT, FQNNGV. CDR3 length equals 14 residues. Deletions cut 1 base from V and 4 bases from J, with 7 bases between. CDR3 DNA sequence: TGTGCCAGCAGCTTAGGCGCCAATAATGAAAAACTGTTTTTT. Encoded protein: CASSLGANNEKLFF.

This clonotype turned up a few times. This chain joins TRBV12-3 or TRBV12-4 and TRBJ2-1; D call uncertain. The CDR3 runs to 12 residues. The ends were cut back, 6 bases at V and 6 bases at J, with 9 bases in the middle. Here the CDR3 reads CASRAASNEQFF. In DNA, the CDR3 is TGTGCCAGCAGGGCGGCTAGCAATGAGCAGTTCTTC.

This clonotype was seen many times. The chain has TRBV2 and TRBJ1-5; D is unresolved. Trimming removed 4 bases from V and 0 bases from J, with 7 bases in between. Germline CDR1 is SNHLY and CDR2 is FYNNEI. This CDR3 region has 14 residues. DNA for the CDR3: TGTGCCAGCAGTGCCTCGGATAGCAATCAGCCCCAGCATTTT. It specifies CASSASDSNQPQHF.

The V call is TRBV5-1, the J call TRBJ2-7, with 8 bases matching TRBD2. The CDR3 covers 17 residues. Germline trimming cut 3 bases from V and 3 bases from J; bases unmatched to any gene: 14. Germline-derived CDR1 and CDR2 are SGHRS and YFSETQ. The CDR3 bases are TGCGCCAGCAGCTCAGGATGGGGGACTAGTACTAACTACGAGCAGTACTTC. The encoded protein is CASSSGWGTSTNYEQYF.

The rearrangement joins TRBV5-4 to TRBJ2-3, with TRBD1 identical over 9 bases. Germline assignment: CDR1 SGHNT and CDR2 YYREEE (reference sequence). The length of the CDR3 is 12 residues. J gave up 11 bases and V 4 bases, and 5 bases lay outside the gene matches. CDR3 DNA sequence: TGTGCCAGCAGCGGACAGGGGTTCGGGCAGTATTTT. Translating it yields CASSGQGFGQYF.

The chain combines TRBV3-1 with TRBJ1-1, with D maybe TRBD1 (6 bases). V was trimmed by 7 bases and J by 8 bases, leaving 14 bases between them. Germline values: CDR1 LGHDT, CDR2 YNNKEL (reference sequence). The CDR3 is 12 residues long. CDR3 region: CASITTGGEAFF. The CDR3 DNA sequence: TGTGCCAGCATAACAACCGGGGGCGAAGCTTTCTTT.

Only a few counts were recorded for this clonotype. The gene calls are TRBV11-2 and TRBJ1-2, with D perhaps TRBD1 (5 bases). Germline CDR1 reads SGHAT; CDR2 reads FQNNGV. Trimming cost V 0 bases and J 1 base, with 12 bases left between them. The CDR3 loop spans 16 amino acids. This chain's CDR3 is CASSLDRVASNYGYTF. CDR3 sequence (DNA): TGTGCCAGCAGCTTAGACAGGGTAGCCAGTAACTATGGCTACACCTTC.

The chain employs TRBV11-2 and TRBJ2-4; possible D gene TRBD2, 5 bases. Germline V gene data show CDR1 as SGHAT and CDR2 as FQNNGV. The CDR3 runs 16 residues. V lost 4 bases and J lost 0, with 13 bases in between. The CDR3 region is CASSYRTGLAKNIQYF. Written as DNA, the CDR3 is TGTGCCAGCAGCTACAGAACGGGGTTAGCCAAAAACATTCAGTACTTC.

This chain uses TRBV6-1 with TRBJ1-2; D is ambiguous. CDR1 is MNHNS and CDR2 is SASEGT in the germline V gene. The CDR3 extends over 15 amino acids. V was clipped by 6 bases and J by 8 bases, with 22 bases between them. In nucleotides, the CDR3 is TGTGCCAGCAGAAGCAGACCGGACTCCCCGAGGGGCTACACCTTC. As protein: CASRSRPDSPRGYTF.

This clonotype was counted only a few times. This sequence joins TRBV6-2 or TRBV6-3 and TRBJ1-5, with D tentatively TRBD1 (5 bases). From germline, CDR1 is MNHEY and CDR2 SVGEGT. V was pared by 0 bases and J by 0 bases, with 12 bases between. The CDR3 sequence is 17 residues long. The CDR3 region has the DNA TGTGCCAGCAGTTACTCGATTAGACAGCCTAGCAATCAGCCCCAGCATTTT. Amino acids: CASSYSIRQPSNQPQHF.

CDR3 nucleotide sequence: TGTGCCAGCAGCCTATGGGTGGGCACTGAAGCTTTCTTT. This encodes CASSLWVGTEAFF. The rearrangement joins TRBV3-1 to TRBJ1-1; D uncertain. The CDR3 has 13 amino acids. Germline CDR1 is LGHDT and CDR2 is YNNKEL (reference sequence). Trimming left V 4 bases short and J 4 bases short, with 10 bases between.

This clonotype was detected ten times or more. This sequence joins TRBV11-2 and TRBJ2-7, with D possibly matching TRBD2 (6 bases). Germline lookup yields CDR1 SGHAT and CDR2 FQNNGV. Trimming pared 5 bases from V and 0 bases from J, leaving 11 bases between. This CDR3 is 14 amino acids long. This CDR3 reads CASSPRDGSYEQYF. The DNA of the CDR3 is TGTGCCAGCAGCCCGCGGGACGGCTCCTACGAGCAGTACTTC. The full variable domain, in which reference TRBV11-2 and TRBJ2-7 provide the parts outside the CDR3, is EAGVAQSPRYKIIEKRQSVAFWCNPISGHATLYWYQQILGQGPKLLIQFQNNGVVDDSQLPKDRFSAERLKGVDSTLKIQPAKLEDSAVYLCASSPRDGSYEQYFGPGTRLTVT.

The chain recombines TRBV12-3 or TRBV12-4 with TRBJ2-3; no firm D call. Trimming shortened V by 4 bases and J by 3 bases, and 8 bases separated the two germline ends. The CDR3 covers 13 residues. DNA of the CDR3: TGTGCCAGCAGTTCCTTAGAAACAGATACGCAGTATTTT. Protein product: CASSSLETDTQYF.

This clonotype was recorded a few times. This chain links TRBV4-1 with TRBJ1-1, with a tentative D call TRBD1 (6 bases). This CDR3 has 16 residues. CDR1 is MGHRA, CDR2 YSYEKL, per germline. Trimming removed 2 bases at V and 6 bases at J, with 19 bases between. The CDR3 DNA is TGCGCCAGCAGCCAACTGGGGGAGGGGGGTGTCGCTGAAGCTTTCTTT. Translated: CASSQLGEGGVAEAFF.

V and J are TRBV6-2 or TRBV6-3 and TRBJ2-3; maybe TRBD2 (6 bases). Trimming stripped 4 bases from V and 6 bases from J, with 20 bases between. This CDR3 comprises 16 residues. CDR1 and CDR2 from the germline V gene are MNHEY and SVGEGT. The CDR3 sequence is CASSWGSVGLRDTQYF. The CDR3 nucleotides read TGTGCCAGCAGTTGGGGATCGGTGGGACTTAGGGATACGCAGTATTTT.

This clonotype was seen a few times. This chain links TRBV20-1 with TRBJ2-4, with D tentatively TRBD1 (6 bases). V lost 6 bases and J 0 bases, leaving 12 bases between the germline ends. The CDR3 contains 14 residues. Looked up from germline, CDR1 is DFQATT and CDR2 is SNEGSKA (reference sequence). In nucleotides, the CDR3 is TGCAGTGCATCAATAGGGGGAGCCAAAAACATTCAGTACTTC. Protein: CSASIGGAKNIQYF.

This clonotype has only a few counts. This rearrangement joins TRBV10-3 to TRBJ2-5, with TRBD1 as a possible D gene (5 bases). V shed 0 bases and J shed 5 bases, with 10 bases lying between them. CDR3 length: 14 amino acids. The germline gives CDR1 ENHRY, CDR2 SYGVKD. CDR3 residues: CAISESGQGETQYF. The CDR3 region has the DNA TGTGCCATCAGTGAGTCGGGGCAGGGCGAGACCCAGTACTTC.

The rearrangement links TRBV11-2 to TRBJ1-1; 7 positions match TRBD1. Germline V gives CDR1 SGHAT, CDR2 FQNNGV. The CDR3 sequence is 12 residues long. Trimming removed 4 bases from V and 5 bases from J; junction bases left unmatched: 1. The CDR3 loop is CASSSDRTEAFF. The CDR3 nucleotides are TGTGCCAGCAGCTCGGACAGGACTGAAGCTTTCTTT.

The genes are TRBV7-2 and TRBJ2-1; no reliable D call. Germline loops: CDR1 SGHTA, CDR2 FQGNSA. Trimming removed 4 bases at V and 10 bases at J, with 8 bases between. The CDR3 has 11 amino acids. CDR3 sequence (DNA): TGTGCCAGCAGCTATTCTAGGGAGCAGTTCTTC. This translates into CASSYSREQFF.

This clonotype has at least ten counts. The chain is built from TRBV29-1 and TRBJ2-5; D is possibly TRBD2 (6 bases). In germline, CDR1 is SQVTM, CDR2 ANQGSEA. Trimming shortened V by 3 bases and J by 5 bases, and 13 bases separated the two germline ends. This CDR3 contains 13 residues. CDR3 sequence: CSVDRDSEETQYF. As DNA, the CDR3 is TGCAGCGTTGACCGGGACTCCGAGGAGACCCAGTACTTC.

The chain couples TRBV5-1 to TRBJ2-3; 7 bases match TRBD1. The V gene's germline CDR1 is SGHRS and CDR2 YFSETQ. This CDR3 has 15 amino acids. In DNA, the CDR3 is TGCGCTTCCGAGGCCTCCGGGACAGTCGAAGATACGCAGTATTTT. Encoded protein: CASEASGTVEDTQYF.

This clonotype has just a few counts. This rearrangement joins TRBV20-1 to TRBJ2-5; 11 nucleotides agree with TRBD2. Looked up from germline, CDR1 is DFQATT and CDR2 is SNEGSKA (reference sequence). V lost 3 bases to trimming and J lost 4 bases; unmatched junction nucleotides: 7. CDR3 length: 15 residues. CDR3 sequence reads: CSASTSGSRRETQYF. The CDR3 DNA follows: TGCAGTGCTAGTACTAGCGGGAGTAGGAGAGAGACCCAGTACTTC.